This is a list of T cell receptor beta chains from one sample in a study of shared clonotypes between healthy human individuals. Clones were sequenced by immunoSEQ multiplex PCR, and TCRdb holds only the in-frame ones, with some missing. This sample has approximately 1.5 million clones, with approximately 98% found just once. The sequencing input was naive CD4+ T cells sorted from blood. All receptors derive from a young man in good health. CDR3s leave out the opening cysteine and the closing phenylalanine or tryptophan. The order of the fields is clone size, V gene, J gene, CDR3 protein. The size of a clone is reported for some rows only, either as once, few or many, or as a class for expanded clones.

.,TRBV28,TRBJ1-2,ATQLYGYT
.,TRBV19,TRBJ2-7,ASSTGGSSYEQY
.,TRBV2,TRBJ2-4,ASSVYLDKNIQY
.,TRBV5-1,TRBJ1-1,ASSLSGEAF
.,TRBV6-4,TRBJ2-5,ASSEGAGGDVTQY
.,TRBV18,TRBJ1-2,ASSPGTGVDYGYT
.,TRBV10-1,TRBJ1-1,ASSDRTGGFTEAF
.,TRBV14,TRBJ2-7,ASSQLAGDSSYEQY
.,TRBV19,TRBJ2-3,ASTLRGISTDTQY
.,TRBV5-1,TRBJ1-3,ASSSTGTGFSGNTIY
.,TRBV6-1,TRBJ1-5,ASSELTDLNQPQH
.,TRBV6-1,TRBJ1-2,ASSEALDFSRDGYT
.,TRBV14,TRBJ2-1,ASSQHPGLASSYNEQF
.,TRBV19,TRBJ2-2,ASSPDRANTGELF
.,TRBV18,TRBJ1-4,ASSPGQPNEKLF
.,TRBV28,TRBJ2-7,ASSSKGYEQY
.,TRBV7-2,TRBJ1-5,ASSLFTGRVSNQPQH
once,TRBV19,TRBJ1-2,ASYGPDRGFYGYT
.,TRBV25-1,TRBJ2-5,ASRDRLPRQETQY
.,TRBV6-5,TRBJ2-2,ASKGGGSVGGELF
.,TRBV28,TRBJ1-5,ASSLPVSNQPQH
once,TRBV7-8,TRBJ1-5,ASSLAAGQPQH
.,TRBV6-5,TRBJ2-7,ASREGRHEQY
.,TRBV6-5,TRBJ2-5,ASLSTGSETQY
.,TRBV7-2,TRBJ1-5,ASSFRSNQPQH
.,TRBV18,TRBJ2-1,ASSTGEDEQF